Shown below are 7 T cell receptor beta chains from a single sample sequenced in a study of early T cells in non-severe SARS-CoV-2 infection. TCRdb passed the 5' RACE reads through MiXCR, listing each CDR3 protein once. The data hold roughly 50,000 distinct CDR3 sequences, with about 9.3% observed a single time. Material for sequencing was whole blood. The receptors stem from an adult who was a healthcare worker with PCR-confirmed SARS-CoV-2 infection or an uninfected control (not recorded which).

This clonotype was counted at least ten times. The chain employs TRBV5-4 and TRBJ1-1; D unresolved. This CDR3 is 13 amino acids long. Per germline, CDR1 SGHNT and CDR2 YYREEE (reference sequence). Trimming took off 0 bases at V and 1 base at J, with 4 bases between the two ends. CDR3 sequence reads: CASSLESNTEAFF. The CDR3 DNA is TGTGCCAGCAGCTTGGAGTCGAACACTGAAGCTTTCTTT.

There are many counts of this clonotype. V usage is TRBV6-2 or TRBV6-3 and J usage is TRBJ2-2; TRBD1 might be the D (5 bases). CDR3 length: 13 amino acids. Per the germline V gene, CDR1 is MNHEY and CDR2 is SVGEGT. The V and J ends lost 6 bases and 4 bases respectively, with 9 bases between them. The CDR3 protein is CASRETATGELFF. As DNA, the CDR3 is TGTGCCAGCAGAGAGACAGCCACCGGGGAGCTGTTTTTT.

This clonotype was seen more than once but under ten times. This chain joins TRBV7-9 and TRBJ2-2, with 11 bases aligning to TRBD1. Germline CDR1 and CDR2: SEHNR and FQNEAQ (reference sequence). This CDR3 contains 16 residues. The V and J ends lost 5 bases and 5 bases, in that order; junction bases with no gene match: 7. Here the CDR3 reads CASSNRTGGLTGELFF. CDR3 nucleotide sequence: TGTGCCAGCAGCAATAGGACAGGGGGCTTAACCGGGGAGCTGTTTTTT.

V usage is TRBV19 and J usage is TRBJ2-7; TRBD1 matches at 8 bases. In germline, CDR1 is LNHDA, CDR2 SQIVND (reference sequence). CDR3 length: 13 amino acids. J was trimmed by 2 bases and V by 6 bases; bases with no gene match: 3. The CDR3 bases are TGTGCCAGTAGCGACAGGGGAACCTACGAGCAGTACTTC. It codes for CASSDRGTYEQYF.

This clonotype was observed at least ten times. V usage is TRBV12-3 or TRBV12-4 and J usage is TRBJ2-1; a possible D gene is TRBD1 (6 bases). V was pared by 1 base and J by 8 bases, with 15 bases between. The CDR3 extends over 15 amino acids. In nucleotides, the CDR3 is TGTGCCAGCAGTTTAGAACAGGGCCGTGGAGATGAGCAGTTCTTC. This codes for CASSLEQGRGDEQFF.

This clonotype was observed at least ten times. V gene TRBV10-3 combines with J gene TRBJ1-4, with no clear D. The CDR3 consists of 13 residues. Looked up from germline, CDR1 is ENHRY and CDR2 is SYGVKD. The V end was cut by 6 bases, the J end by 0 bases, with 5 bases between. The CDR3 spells CAIRDATNEKLFF. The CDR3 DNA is TGTGCCATCAGAGACGCAACTAATGAAAAACTGTTTTTT.

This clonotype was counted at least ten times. The CDR3 bases are TGCGCCAGCAGCCAAGGACTAGACGAGCAGTTCTTC. Translation gives CASSQGLDEQFF. The rearrangement uses TRBV4-3 and TRBJ2-1; TRBD2 is a possible D gene (6 bases). Trimming removed 1 base at V and 10 bases at J, with 8 bases between. The germline CDR1 and CDR2 sequences are LGHNA and YSLEER. CDR3 length: 12 amino acids.